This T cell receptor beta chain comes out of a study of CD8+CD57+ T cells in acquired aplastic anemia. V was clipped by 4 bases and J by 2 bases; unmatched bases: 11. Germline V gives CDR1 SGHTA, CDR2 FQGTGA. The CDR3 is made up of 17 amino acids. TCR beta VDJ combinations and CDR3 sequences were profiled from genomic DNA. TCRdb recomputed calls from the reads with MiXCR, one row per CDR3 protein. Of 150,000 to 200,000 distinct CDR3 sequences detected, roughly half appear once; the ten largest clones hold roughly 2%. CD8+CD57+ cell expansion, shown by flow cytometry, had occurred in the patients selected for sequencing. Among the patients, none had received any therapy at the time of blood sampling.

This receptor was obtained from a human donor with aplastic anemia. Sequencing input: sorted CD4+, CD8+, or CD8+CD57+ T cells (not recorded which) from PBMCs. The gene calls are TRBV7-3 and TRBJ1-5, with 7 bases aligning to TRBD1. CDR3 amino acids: CASSSNRGWDGNQPQHF. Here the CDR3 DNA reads TGTGCCAGCAGCTCAAACAGGGGCTGGGACGGCAATCAGCCCCAGCATTTT. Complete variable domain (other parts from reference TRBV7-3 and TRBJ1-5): GAGVSQTPSNKVTEKGKYVELRCDPISGHTALYWYRQSLGQGPEFLIYFQGTGAADDSGLPNDRFFAVRPEGSVSTLKIQRTERGDSAVYLCASSSNRGWDGNQPQHFGDGTRLSIL.